Listed here is a single T cell receptor (beta chain). The antigen is unknown. With 60 Vbeta and 13 Jbeta primers, the PCR was carried out. TCRdb's table, derived via immunoSEQ multiplex PCR, lists solely in-frame clones and lacks some. The sample consists of around 130,000 clones, less than 75% of them appearing once. This specimen belongs to a study of cytomegalovirus exposure and HLA in healthy donors. Study-wide results and caveats: As a later analysis showed, a missense DCLRE1C variant was linked to trimming of TCR beta V- and J-genes. Donors were assumed by presence/absence analyses to have roughly uniform sequencing depth.

The germline V gene encodes CDR1 SGDLS and CDR2 YYNGEE. V was clipped by 3 bases and J by 4 bases; unmatched bases: 12. The CDR3 extends over 17 amino acids. The clonotype comes from a middle-aged woman in good health and CMV-seropositive. The sequenced sample was PBMCs. The rearrangement links TRBV9 to TRBJ1-3; TRBD1 agrees at 8 bases. The CDR3 sequence: CASSAGPVAGGGNTIYF. Here the CDR3 DNA reads TGTGCCAGCAGCGCCGGCCCCGTCGCAGGGGGCGGAAACACCATATATTTT.